Below are 6 T cell receptor beta chains sequenced from a single sample in a study of identical twins. TCRdb passed the 5' RACE reads through MiXCR, listing each CDR3 protein once. The sample has about 470,000 distinct CDR3 sequences; 20% to 30% are singletons. The same sample was also used in a study of T cells expressing NK-cell markers.

The sample consisted of CD4+ T cells sorted from blood. Every receptor here comes from a woman aged 18-29 years in good health.

The genes are TRBV7-9 and TRBJ2-3; D uncertain. The CDR3 runs 14 residues. Deletions cut 3 bases from V and 4 bases from J, with 11 bases between. The germline V gene encodes CDR1 SEHNR and CDR2 FQNEAQ (reference sequence). The CDR3 DNA reads TGTGCCAGCAGCTTTGAGATTTTCCCAGATACGCAGTATTTT. Residues: CASSFEIFPDTQYF.

This clonotype was seen more than once but under ten times. V and J are TRBV30 and TRBJ2-3; D may correspond to TRBD1 or TRBD2 (6 bases each). V was shortened by 1 base and J by 6 bases, with 11 bases between the two germline ends. From germline, CDR1 is GTSNPN and CDR2 SVGIG (reference sequence). CDR3 length: 13 amino acids. CDR3 bases: TGTGCCTGGAGTGGGCTAGGGGGGGATACGCAGTATTTT. Residues: CAWSGLGGDTQYF.

The chain couples TRBV5-6 to TRBJ2-4; D is unresolved. CDR1 is SGHDT, CDR2 YYEEEE, per germline. The CDR3 has 16 amino acids. V was pared by 5 bases and J by 0 bases, with 15 bases between. CDR3 coding DNA: TGTGCCAGCAGTTCTGCACACTCTCTAGCCAAAAACATTCAGTACTTC. This encodes CASSSAHSLAKNIQYF.

The chain carries TRBV5-1 and TRBJ2-1, with D uncertain. V was cut by 2 bases and J by 3 bases, with 15 bases left in between. CDR1 is SGHRS and CDR2 is YFSETQ in the germline V gene. The CDR3 is 16 residues long. The DNA for the CDR3 is TGCGCCAGCAGCTTTACGGACCACCACAGCTACAATGAGCAGTTCTTC. Its translation: CASSFTDHHSYNEQFF.

The chain carries TRBV20-1 and TRBJ2-3; D remains ambiguous. Germline V gene data show CDR1 as DFQATT and CDR2 as SNEGSKA (reference sequence). This CDR3 region has 11 residues. V was shortened by 1 base and J by 4 bases, with 3 bases between the two germline ends. The CDR3 sequence: CSARASDTQYF. In DNA form, the CDR3 reads TGCAGTGCTAGAGCTTCAGATACGCAGTATTTT.

The chain is built from TRBV12-3 or TRBV12-4 and TRBJ2-2; TRBD2 might be the D (5 bases). This CDR3 is 17 amino acids long. V lost 10 bases and J lost 0, with 21 bases in between. The CDR3 is CATSTITGVTNTGELFF. In nucleotides, the CDR3 is TGTGCCACCTCAACGATAACCGGGGTAACGAACACCGGGGAGCTGTTTTTT.